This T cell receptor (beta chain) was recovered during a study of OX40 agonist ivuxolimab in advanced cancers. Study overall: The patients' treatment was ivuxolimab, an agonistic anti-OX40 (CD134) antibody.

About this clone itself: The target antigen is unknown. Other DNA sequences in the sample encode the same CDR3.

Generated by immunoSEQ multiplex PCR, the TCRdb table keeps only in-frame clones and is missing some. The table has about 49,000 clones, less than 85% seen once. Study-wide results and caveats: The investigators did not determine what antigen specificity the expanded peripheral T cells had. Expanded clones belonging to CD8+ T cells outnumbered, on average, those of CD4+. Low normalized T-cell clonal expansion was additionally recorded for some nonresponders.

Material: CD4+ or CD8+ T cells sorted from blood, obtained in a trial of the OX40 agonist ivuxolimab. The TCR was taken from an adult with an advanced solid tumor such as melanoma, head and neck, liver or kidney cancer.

CDR3 amino acids: CASSIWQGDQPQHF. The CDR3 DNA reads TGTGCCAGTAGTATTTGGCAGGGAGATCAGCCCCAGCATTTT. This chain joins TRBV19 and TRBJ1-5; tentative D call: TRBD1 (5 bases). The CDR3 has 14 amino acids. Deletions cut 3 bases from V and 5 bases from J, with 11 bases between. The germline CDR1 and CDR2 sequences are LNHDA and SQIVND (reference sequence).